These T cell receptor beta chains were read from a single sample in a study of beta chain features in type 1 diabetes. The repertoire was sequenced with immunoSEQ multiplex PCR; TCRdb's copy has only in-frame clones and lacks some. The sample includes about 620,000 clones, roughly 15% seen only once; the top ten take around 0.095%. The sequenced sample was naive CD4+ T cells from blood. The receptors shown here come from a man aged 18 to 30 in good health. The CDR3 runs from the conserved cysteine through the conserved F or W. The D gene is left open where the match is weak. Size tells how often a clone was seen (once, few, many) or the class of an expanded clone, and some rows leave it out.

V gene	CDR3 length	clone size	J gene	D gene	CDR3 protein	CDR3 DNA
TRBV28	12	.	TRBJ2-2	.	CASTPDTGELFF	TGTGCCAGCACCCCTGATACCGGGGAGCTGTTTTTT
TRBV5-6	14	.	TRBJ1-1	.	CASRIPGRDTEAFF	TGTGCCAGCAGGATTCCGGGACGGGACACTGAAGCTTTCTTT
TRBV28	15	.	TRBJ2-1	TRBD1	CASSHGTGFYNEQFF	TGTGCCAGCAGCCATGGGACAGGGTTCTACAATGAGCAGTTCTTC
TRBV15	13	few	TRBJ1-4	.	CATHSGGREKLFF	TGTGCCACCCACAGCGGGGGGCGTGAAAAACTGTTTTTT
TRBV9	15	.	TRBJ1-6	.	CASSRSRGNNSPLHF	TGTGCCAGCAGCCGTTCCCGGGGCAATAATTCACCCCTCCACTTT
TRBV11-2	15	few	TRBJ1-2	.	CASSLRVVGDYGYTF	TGTGCCAGCAGCTTAAGGGTGGTGGGGGACTATGGCTACACCTTC
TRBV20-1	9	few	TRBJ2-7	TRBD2	CSARPGLVF	TGCAGTGCTAGACCAGGACTAGTTTTC
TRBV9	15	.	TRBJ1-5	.	CASSVGGVANQPQHF	TGTGCCAGCAGCGTCGGGGGGGTGGCAAATCAGCCCCAGCATTTT
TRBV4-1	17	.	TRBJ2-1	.	CASSQPTGHGTYNEQFF	TGCGCCAGCAGCCAACCAACGGGACACGGTACCTACAATGAGCAGTTCTTC
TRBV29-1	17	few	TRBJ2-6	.	CSVLTRVKHSGANVLTF	TGCAGCGTTCTTACCCGGGTCAAACACTCTGGGGCCAACGTCCTGACTTTC
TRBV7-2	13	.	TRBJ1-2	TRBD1	CASSLGQNYGYTF	TGTGCCAGCAGCTTGGGACAGAACTATGGCTACACCTTC
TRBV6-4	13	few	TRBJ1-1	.	CASSQTGNTEAFF	TGTGCCAGCAGTCAGACAGGGAACACTGAAGCTTTCTTT
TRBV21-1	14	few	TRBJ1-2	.	CASSKAQVSYGYTF	TGTGCCAGCAGCAAAGCCCAGGTTTCCTATGGCTACACCTTC
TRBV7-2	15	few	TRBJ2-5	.	CASSLRGDSQETQYF	TGTGCCAGCAGTTTAAGGGGAGACAGCCAAGAGACCCAGTACTTC
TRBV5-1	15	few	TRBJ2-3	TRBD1	CASSLVGQGTDTQYF	TGCGCCAGCAGCTTGGTCGGACAGGGTACAGATACGCAGTATTTT
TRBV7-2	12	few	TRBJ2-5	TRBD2	CASRSGKETQYF	TGTGCCAGCAGAAGCGGGAAAGAGACCCAGTACTTC
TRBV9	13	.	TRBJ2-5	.	CASTSGVQETQYF	TGTGCCAGCACTTCAGGGGTCCAAGAGACCCAGTACTTC
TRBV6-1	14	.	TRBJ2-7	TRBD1	CASRYGQGPYEQYF	TGTGCCAGCAGATACGGACAGGGGCCGTACGAGCAGTACTTC
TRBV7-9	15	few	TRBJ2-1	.	CASTPGAVGDNEQFF	TGTGCCAGCACCCCGGGTGCGGTGGGGGACAATGAGCAGTTCTTC
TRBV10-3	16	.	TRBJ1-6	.	CAINMDRDSYNSPLHF	TGTGCCATCAACATGGACAGAGACTCCTATAATTCACCCCTCCACTTT
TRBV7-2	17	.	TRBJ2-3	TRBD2	CASSWTSGLPSTDTQYF	TGTGCCAGCAGCTGGACTAGCGGCCTTCCTAGCACAGATACGCAGTATTTT
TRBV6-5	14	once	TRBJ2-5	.	CASRQTSIQETQYF	TGTGCCAGCAGACAAACTAGCATACAAGAGACCCAGTACTTC
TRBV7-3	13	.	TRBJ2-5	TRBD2	CASGSGRAETQYF	TGTGCCAGCGGTAGCGGGAGGGCAGAGACCCAGTACTTC